This note documents a single T cell receptor beta chain sequence. In the original processing: Amplification of reference gene primers provided the estimated nucleated cell counts. Sequencing used immunoSEQ multiplex PCR; TCRdb keeps in-frame clones, though not all of them. That table supplies the V and J calls and clone size; D and trimming were determined from the DNA. Among hundreds of thousands of clones listed, more than 75% were seen once. The data belong to a study of blood T cell repertoires in COVID-19. For the study at large: Donors in the United States, Italy and Spain gave samples during acute or convalescent COVID-19. PBMCs, B-cell-depleted T cells, or T cells were the source of the cDNA or gDNA that made up the material.

V was clipped by 4 bases and J by 4 bases, with 16 bases between them. The CDR3 has 16 amino acids. Looked up from germline, CDR1 is SEHNR and CDR2 is FQNEAQ (reference sequence). This TCR derives from a man in his fifties or sixties with acute or convalescent COVID-19. Sample: peripheral blood. The chain employs TRBV7-9 and TRBJ2-2; TRBD2 is a possible D gene (5 bases). In DNA form, the CDR3 reads TGTGCCAGCAGCTCCCCCGTGGACTCCCCCACCGGGGAGCTGTTTTTT. It encodes CASSSPVDSPTGELFF.